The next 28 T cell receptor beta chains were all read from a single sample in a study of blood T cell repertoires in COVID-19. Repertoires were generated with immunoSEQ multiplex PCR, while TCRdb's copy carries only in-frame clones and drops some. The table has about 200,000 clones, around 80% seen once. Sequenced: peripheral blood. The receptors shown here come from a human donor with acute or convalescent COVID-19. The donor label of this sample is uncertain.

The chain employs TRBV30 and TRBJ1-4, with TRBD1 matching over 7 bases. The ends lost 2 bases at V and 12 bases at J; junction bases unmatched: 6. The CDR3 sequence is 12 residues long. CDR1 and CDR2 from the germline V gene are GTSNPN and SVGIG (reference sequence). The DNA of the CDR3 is TGTGCCTGGAGTCTACAGGGGATTCAACTGTTTTTT. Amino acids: CAWSLQGIQLFF.

CDR3 sequence reads: CSASRDYEQYF. The DNA of the CDR3 is TGCAGTGCTTCCCGGGACTACGAGCAGTACTTC. This sequence joins TRBV20-1 and TRBJ2-7; the D gene is possibly TRBD2 (5 bases). With 5 bases removed from V and 3 bases from J, the gap between germline ends came to 8 bases. The CDR3 sequence is 11 residues long. CDR1 and CDR2 from the germline V gene are DFQATT and SNEGSKA (reference sequence).

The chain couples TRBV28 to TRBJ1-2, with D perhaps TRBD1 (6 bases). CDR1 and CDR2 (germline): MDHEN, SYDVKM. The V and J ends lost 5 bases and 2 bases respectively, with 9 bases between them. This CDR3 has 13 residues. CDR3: CASSNTGNYGYTF. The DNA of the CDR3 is TGTGCCAGCAGTAACACAGGGAACTATGGCTACACCTTC.

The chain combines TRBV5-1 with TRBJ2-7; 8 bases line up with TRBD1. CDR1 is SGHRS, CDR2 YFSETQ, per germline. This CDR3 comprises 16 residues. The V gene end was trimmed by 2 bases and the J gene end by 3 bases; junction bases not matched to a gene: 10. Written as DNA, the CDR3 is TGCGCCAGCAGCTTCGTCCCAGGGGGCATAGGCTACGAGCAGTACTTC. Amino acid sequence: CASSFVPGGIGYEQYF.

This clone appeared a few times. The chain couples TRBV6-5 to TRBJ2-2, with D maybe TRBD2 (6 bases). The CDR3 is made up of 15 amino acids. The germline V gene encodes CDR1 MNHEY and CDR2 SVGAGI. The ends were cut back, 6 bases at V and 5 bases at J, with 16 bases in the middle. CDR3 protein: CASSSSDPRTGELFF. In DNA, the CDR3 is TGTGCCAGCAGCTCTAGCGACCCGAGGACCGGGGAGCTGTTTTTT.

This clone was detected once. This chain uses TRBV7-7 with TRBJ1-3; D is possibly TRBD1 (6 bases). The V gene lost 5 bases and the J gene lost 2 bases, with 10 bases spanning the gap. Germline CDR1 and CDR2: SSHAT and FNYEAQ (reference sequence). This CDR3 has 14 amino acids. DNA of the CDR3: TGTGCCAGCAGCGCAGGGGTAGCTGGAAACACCATATATTTT. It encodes CASSAGVAGNTIYF.

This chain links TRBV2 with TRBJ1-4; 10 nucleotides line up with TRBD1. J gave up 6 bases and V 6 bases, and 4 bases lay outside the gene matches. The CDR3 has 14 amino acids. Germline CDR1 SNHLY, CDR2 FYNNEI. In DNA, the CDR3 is TGTGCCAGCAGCCGACAGGGGGCCCATGAAAAACTGTTTTTT. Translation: CASSRQGAHEKLFF.

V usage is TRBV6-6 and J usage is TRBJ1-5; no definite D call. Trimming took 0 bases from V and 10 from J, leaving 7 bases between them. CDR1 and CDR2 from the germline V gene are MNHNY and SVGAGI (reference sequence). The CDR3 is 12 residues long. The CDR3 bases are TGTGCCAGCAGTTACTCGACGGGTCCCCAGCATTTT. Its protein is CASSYSTGPQHF.

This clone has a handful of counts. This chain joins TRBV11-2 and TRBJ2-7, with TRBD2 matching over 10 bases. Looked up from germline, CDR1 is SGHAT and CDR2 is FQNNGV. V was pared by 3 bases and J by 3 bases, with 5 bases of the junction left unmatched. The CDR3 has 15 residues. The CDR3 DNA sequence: TGTGCCAGCAGCTTTGGAGCTAGCGGGAGCTACGAGCAGTACTTC. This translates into CASSFGASGSYEQYF.

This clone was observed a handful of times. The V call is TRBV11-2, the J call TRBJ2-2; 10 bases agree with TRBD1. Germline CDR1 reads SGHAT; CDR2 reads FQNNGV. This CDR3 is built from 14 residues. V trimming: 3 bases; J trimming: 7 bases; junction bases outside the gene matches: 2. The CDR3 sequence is CASSLRTGGGELFF. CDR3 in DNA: TGTGCCAGCAGCTTGCGGACAGGGGGCGGGGAGCTGTTTTTT.

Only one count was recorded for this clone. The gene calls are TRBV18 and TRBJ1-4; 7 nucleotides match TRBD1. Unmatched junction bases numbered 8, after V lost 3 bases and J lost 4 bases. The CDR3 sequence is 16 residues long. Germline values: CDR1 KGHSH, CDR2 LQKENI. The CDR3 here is CASSPWEDRINEKLFF. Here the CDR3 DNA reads TGTGCCAGCTCACCCTGGGAGGACAGGATTAATGAAAAACTGTTTTTT.

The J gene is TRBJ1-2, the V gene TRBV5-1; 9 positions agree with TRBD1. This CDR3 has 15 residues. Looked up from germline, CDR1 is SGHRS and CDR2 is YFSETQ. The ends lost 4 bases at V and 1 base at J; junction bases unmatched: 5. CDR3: CASSAQGAVNYGYTF. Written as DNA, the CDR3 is TGCGCCAGCAGCGCACAGGGGGCGGTTAACTATGGCTACACCTTC.

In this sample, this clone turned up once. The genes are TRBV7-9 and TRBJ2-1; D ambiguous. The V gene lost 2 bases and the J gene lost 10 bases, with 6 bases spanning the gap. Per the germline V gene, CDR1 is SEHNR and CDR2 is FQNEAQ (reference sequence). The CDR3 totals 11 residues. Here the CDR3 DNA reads TGTGCCAGCAGCTTAAATCAGGAGCAGTTCTTC. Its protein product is CASSLNQEQFF.

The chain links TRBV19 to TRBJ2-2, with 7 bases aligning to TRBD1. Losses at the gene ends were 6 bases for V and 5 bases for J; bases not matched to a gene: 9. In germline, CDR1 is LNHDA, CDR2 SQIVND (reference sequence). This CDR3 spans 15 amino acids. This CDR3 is CASSQTGSGTGELFF. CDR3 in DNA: TGTGCCAGTAGCCAGACAGGGTCGGGTACCGGGGAGCTGTTTTTT.

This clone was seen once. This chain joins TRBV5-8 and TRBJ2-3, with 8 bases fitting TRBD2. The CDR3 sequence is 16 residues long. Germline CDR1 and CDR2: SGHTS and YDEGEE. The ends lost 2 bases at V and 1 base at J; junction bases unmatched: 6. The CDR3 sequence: CASSFGAGEGTDTQYF. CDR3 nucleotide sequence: TGTGCCAGCAGCTTCGGAGCGGGAGAGGGCACAGATACGCAGTATTTT.

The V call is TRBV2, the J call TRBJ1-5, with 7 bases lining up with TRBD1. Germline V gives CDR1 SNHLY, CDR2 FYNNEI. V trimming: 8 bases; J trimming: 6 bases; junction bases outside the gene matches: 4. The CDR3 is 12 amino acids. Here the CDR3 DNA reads TGTGCCAGCCAGGGGGTCTTTCAGCCCCAGCATTTT. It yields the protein CASQGVFQPQHF.

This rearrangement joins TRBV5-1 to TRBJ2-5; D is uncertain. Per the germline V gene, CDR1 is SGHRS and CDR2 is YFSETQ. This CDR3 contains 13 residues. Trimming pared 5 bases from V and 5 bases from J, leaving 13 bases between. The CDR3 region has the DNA TGCGCCAGCAGGTCCCATTTCCGGGAGACCCAGTACTTC. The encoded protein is CASRSHFRETQYF.

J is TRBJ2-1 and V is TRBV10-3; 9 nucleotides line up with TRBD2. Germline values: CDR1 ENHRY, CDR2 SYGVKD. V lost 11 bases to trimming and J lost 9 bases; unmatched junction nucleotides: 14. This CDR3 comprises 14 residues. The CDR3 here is CAAGGTSRLSEQFF. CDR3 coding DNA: TGTGCCGCCGGGGGGACTAGCAGACTTTCTGAGCAGTTCTTC.

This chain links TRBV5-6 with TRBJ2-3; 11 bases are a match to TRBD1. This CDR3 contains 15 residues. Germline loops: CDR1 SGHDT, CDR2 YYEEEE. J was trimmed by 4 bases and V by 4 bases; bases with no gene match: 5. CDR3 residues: CASSPPGQGADTQYF. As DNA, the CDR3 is TGTGCCAGCAGCCCGCCGGGACAGGGGGCAGATACGCAGTATTTT.

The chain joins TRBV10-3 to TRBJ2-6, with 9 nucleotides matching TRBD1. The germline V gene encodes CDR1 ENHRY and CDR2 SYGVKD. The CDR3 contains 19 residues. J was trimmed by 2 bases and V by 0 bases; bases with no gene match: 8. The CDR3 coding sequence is TGTGCCATCAGTGAGTCGCTTGACAGGGGGACGACTGGGGCCAACGTCCTGACTTTC. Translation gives CAISESLDRGTTGANVLTF.

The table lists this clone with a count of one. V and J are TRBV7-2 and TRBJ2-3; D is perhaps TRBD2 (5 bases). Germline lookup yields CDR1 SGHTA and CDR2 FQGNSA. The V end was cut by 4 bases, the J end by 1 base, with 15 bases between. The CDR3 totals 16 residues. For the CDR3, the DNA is TGTGCCAGCAGCTCCCCCAATTTAGCGCGCACAGATACGCAGTATTTT. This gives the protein CASSSPNLARTDTQYF.

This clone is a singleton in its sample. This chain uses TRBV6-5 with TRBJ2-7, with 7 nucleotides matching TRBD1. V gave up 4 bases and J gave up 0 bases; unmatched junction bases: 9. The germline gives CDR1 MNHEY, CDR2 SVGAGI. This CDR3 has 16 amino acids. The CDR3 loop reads CASSLQPGQSSYEQYF. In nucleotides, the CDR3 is TGTGCCAGCAGTTTACAACCGGGACAGTCCTCCTACGAGCAGTACTTC.

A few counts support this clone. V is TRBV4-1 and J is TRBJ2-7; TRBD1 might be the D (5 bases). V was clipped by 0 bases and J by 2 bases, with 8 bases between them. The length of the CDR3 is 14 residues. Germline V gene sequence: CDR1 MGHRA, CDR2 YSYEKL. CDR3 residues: CASSQEGLTYEQYF. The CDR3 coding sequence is TGCGCCAGCAGCCAAGAGGGGCTGACCTACGAGCAGTACTTC.

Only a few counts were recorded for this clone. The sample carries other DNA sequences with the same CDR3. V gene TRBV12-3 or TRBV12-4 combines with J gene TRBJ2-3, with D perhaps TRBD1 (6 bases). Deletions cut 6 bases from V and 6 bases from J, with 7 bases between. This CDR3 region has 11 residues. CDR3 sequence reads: CASRRGDTQYF. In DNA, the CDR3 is TGTGCCAGCAGGAGGGGGGATACGCAGTATTTT.

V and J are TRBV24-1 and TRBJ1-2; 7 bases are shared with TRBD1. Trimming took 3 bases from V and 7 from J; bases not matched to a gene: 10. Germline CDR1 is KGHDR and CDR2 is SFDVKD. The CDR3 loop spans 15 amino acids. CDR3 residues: CATSDNRDRGSGYTF. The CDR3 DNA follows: TGTGCCACCAGTGATAACCGGGACAGAGGTTCTGGCTACACCTTC.

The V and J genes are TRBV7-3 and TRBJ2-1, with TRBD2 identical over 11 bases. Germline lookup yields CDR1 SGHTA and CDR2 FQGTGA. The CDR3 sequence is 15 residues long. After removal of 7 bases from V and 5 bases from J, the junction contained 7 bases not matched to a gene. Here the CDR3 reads CASTLTSGSDNEQFF. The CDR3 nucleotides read TGTGCCAGCACCCTAACTAGCGGGAGTGACAATGAGCAGTTCTTC.

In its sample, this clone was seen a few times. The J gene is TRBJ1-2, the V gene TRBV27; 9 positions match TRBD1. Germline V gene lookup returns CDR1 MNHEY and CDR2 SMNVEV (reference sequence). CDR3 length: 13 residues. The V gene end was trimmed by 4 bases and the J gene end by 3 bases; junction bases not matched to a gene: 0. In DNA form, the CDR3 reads TGTGCCAGCAGTTGGGACAGGGACTATGGCTACACCTTC. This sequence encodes CASSWDRDYGYTF.

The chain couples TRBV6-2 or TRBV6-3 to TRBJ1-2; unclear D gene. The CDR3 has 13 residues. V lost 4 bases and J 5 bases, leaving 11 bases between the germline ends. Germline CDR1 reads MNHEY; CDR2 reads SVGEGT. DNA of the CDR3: TGTGCCAGCAGTTTGAGGGCGGCGTATGGCTACACCTTC. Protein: CASSLRAAYGYTF.